This T cell receptor beta chain emerged from a study of blood T cell repertoires in COVID-19. Across the whole study: Donors in the United States, Italy and Spain gave samples during acute or convalescent COVID-19. T cells, B-cell-depleted T cells, or PBMCs supplied cDNA or gDNA.

Under the authors' procedure: Reference gene primer amplification yielded estimated nucleated cell counts. Here immunoSEQ multiplex PCR was the method, and the copy in TCRdb shows in-frame clones only, minus some. The V and J calls and clone size come from that table; D and trimming were worked out from the DNA. This table holds some 73,000 clones, approximately 85% found once. During active infection, Seattle patients enrolled and were then monitored through disease. The CDR3 covers 14 residues. V lost 9 bases, J lost 3 bases, and 11 bases stayed unmatched. Germline V CDR1 and CDR2: MNHEY, SVGAGI. The sequencing input was peripheral blood. This TCR was recovered from a man aged 50-59 years with COVID-19, enrolled during active disease. The rearrangement joins TRBV6-5 to TRBJ2-7; 7 nucleotides align to TRBD1. This CDR3 is CASNRGTDYYEQYF. The CDR3 region has the DNA TGTGCCAGTAACCGAGGGACAGACTACTACGAGCAGTACTTC.